The 28 T cell receptor beta chains below all came from one sample that was sequenced in a study of CD8 T cells in ankylosing spondylitis. Study-level findings and limits: In ankylosing spondylitis blood, a motif of about eight highly homologous TCR beta variants appeared characteristic.

These receptors have no identified antigens. Each CDR3 protein gets one entry after TCRdb re-called the 5' RACE reads with MiXCR. This table has about 510,000 distinct CDR3 sequences, over 4% appearing once. The sample was blood, either unsorted or a sorted T cell fraction (not recorded which). These receptors came from a male donor with ankylosing spondylitis.

Many counts were recorded for this clonotype. J is TRBJ2-2 and V is TRBV6-2 or TRBV6-3; 10 bases line up with TRBD1. CDR3 size: 16 residues. The V gene end was trimmed by 5 bases and the J gene end by 7 bases; junction bases not matched to a gene: 10. Germline CDR1 is MNHEY and CDR2 is SVGEGT. The CDR3 DNA reads TGTGCCAGCAGTCGTCTGGACAGGGGGTTTGGCGGGGAGCTGTTTTTT. This encodes CASSRLDRGFGGELFF.

The table lists this clonotype with many counts. V is TRBV7-2 and J is TRBJ1-3, with D tentatively TRBD1 (6 bases). The CDR3 runs to 16 residues. Per the germline V gene, CDR1 is SGHTA and CDR2 is FQGNSA. V lost 5 bases to trimming and J lost 2 bases, with 16 bases between them. Here the CDR3 DNA reads TGTGCCAGCAGCCTTGGGGGGCTACCCCCTGGAAACACCATATATTTT. Its translation: CASSLGGLPPGNTIYF. Full variable domain (missing parts from reference TRBV7-2 and TRBJ1-3): GAGVSQSPSNKVTEKGKDVELRCDPISGHTALYWYRQSLGQGLEFLIYFQGNSAPDKSGLPSDRFSAERTGGSVSTLTIQRTQQEDSAVYLCASSLGGLPPGNTIYFGEGSWLTVV.

Notes on this clonotype: Possible read error: a much larger clone is one base away. The chain carries TRBV4-3 and TRBJ2-1; D not certain. There are 16 residues in the CDR3. Germline V lookup: CDR1 LGHNA, CDR2 YSLEER. Trimming left V 0 bases short and J 4 bases short, with 13 bases between. Written as DNA, the CDR3 is TGCGCCAGCAGCCAAGATCTCAGTCGGCGATACAATGAGCAGTTCTTC. Amino acid sequence: CASSQDLSRRYNEQFF.

There are many counts of this clonotype. V is TRBV6-5 and J is TRBJ1-2; D is uncertain. Germline V gives CDR1 MNHEY, CDR2 SVGAGI. Trimming took 3 bases from V and 8 from J, leaving 13 bases between them. The CDR3 sequence is 13 residues long. The CDR3 here is CASSYTVGLGYTF. The CDR3 region has the DNA TGTGCCAGCAGTTATACTGTGGGGTTGGGCTACACCTTC.

At least ten counts were recorded for this clonotype. The chain has TRBV5-1 and TRBJ2-7; 8 bases fit TRBD1. Per germline, CDR1 SGHRS and CDR2 YFSETQ. J was trimmed by 2 bases and V by 4 bases; bases with no gene match: 8. The CDR3 sequence is 15 residues long. CDR3 loop: CASSPRTGKTYEQYF. The CDR3 DNA sequence: TGCGCCAGCAGCCCACGGACAGGGAAAACCTACGAGCAGTACTTC.

Details on this clonotype: This may be a read error: a much more frequent sequence differs by one nucleotide. The chain uses TRBV10-3 and TRBJ2-7; weak D call: TRBD1 (6 bases). Germline values: CDR1 ENHRY, CDR2 SYGVKD. The CDR3 extends over 14 amino acids. Trimming took off 6 bases at V and 5 bases at J, with 17 bases between the two ends. DNA of the CDR3: TGTGCCATCAGGGAAAGGCAGGGGTCCAACGAGCAGTACTTC. It encodes CAIRERQGSNEQYF.

This clonotype was seen many times. The rearrangement joins TRBV7-2 to TRBJ2-7, with 9 bases aligning to TRBD2. The length of the CDR3 is 16 residues. V lost 5 bases, J lost 2 bases, and 10 bases stayed unmatched. Germline V gene lookup returns CDR1 SGHTA and CDR2 FQGNSA. CDR3 loop: CASSREGLAGTYEQYF. In DNA, the CDR3 is TGTGCCAGCAGCCGAGAGGGGCTAGCGGGAACCTACGAGCAGTACTTC.

There are many counts of this clonotype. This chain connects TRBV7-2 to TRBJ2-3, with D perhaps TRBD1 or TRBD2 (5 bases each). The CDR3 runs to 17 residues. Germline CDR1 SGHTA, CDR2 FQGNSA. The V and J ends lost 0 bases and 6 bases respectively, with 19 bases between them. The CDR3 DNA sequence: TGTGCCAGCAGCTTAGCCAAAACAGGCTACGGACTGGATACGCAGTATTTT. Protein: CASSLAKTGYGLDTQYF.

This clonotype was seen repeatedly, ten times or more. This rearrangement joins TRBV20-1 to TRBJ2-7; 13 bases map to TRBD2. Germline CDR1 DFQATT, CDR2 SNEGSKA (reference sequence). CDR3 size: 14 residues. The V segment lost 1 base and the J segment 7 bases; nucleotides outside the gene matches: 4. The CDR3 here is CSARVPGLAGEQYF. For the CDR3, the DNA is TGCAGTGCTAGAGTCCCGGGACTAGCGGGGGAGCAGTACTTC.

This clonotype was seen ten or more times. The genes are TRBV7-9 and TRBJ2-5; D gene unclear. Looked up from germline, CDR1 is SEHNR and CDR2 is FQNEAQ (reference sequence). Trimming cost V 5 bases and J 5 bases, with 21 bases left between them. The length of the CDR3 is 16 residues. CDR3 residues: CASSPGSLAFLETQYF. DNA for the CDR3: TGTGCCAGCAGCCCCGGCTCCCTTGCATTTTTGGAGACCCAGTACTTC.

This clonotype was recorded many times. The V call is TRBV27, the J call TRBJ2-1; D is possibly TRBD2 (6 bases). Per the germline V gene, CDR1 is MNHEY and CDR2 is SMNVEV (reference sequence). V lost 6 bases and J 7 bases, leaving 13 bases between the germline ends. The CDR3 covers 13 residues. DNA for the CDR3: TGTGCCAGCAGCTTCCTGGCGGGGAATGAGCAGTTCTTC. Translating gives CASSFLAGNEQFF.

Ten or more counts support this clonotype. The chain combines TRBV20-1 with TRBJ1-1; D is unresolved. The CDR3 totals 13 residues. Trimming shortened V by 1 base and J by 1 base, and 7 bases separated the two germline ends. The germline CDR1 and CDR2 sequences are DFQATT and SNEGSKA (reference sequence). This chain's CDR3 is CSARGAENTEAFF. Written as DNA, the CDR3 is TGCAGTGCTAGAGGGGCGGAGAACACTGAAGCTTTCTTT.

This clonotype was seen at least ten times. The chain links TRBV9 to TRBJ1-6, with a weak D call TRBD1 (5 bases). This CDR3 comprises 13 residues. Trimming cost V 3 bases and J 10 bases, with 11 bases left between them. Per germline, CDR1 SGDLS and CDR2 YYNGEE. CDR3 protein: CASSAGLSSPLHF. The CDR3 DNA reads TGTGCCAGCAGCGCAGGGCTTTCGTCACCCCTCCACTTT.

This clonotype was seen many times. The chain uses TRBV5-1 and TRBJ1-1; D not resolved. Looked up from germline, CDR1 is SGHRS and CDR2 is YFSETQ. V was clipped by 4 bases and J by 1 base, with 14 bases between them. The CDR3 runs to 15 residues. CDR3 DNA sequence: TGCGCCAGCAGCCCCCCCTCGGCAGGGAACACTGAAGCTTTCTTT. Translated: CASSPPSAGNTEAFF.

This clonotype was seen repeatedly, ten times or more. The chain carries TRBV4-3 and TRBJ2-3; D call uncertain. The CDR3 extends over 18 amino acids. The V gene lost 6 bases and the J gene lost 1 base, with 23 bases spanning the gap. Germline-derived CDR1 and CDR2 are LGHNA and YSLEER. The CDR3 DNA is TGCGCCAGCAGTCGTGGTACGGGCCGCTCGACCCGCACAGATACGCAGTATTTT. This encodes CASSRGTGRSTRTDTQYF.

The rearrangement uses TRBV20-1 and TRBJ2-7; a weak D match, TRBD2 (6 bases). In germline, CDR1 is DFQATT, CDR2 SNEGSKA (reference sequence). This CDR3 has 12 amino acids. In DNA form, the CDR3 reads TGCAGGCCGGGCGGGGACCCATACGAGCAGTACTTC. It yields the protein CRPGGDPYEQYF.

CDR3 DNA: TGTGCCACCCACGCGCCAGGGGTGGTCGAGACCCAGTACTTC. Protein sequence: CATHAPGVVETQYF. The chain uses TRBV6-1 and TRBJ2-5, with TRBD1 as a possible D gene (6 bases). V shed 10 bases and J shed 5 bases, with 20 bases lying between them. The germline V gene has CDR1 MNHNS and CDR2 SASEGT. CDR3 size: 14 residues.

This clonotype was picked up a small number of times. The V call is TRBV15, the J call TRBJ2-5; a weak D match, TRBD1 (7 bases). The CDR3 runs to 15 residues. From germline, CDR1 is LNHNV and CDR2 YYDKDF (reference sequence). With 8 bases removed from V and 4 bases from J, the gap between germline ends came to 20 bases. DNA for the CDR3: TGTGCCACCGCCCCGGGGGACAGCGAGGCAGAGACCCAGTACTTC. Encoded protein: CATAPGDSEAETQYF.

Many counts were recorded for this clonotype. The V gene is TRBV5-5, the J gene TRBJ2-7, with TRBD2 matching over 10 bases. This CDR3 is 16 amino acids long. Germline loops: CDR1 SGHKS, CDR2 YYEKEE (reference sequence). V shed 4 bases and J 2 bases; nucleotides not matched to a gene: 9. Written as DNA, the CDR3 is TGTGCCAGCAGCACCCGGCTAGCGGGGGAGACCTACGAGCAGTACTTC. As protein: CASSTRLAGETYEQYF. The full variable domain, with the rest looked up from reference TRBV5-5 and TRBJ2-7, is DAGVTQSPTHLIKTRGQQVTLRCSPISGHKSVSWYQQVLGQGPQFIFQYYEKEERGRGNFPDRFSARQFPNYSSELNVNALLLGDSALYLCASSTRLAGETYEQYFGPGTRLTVT.

In its sample, this clonotype was seen many times. CDR3 nucleotide sequence: TGTGCCAGCAGGGCGGGAGTGGGGGGTTACAATGAGCAGTTCTTC. It specifies CASRAGVGGYNEQFF. The rearrangement joins TRBV6-1 to TRBJ2-1; TRBD2 matches 7 bases. The CDR3 totals 15 residues. The germline V gene has CDR1 MNHNS and CDR2 SASEGT. V lost 6 bases and J lost 4; bases outside the gene matches: 9.

This clonotype has ten or more counts. This rearrangement joins TRBV6-1 to TRBJ2-5; 12 nucleotides agree with TRBD1. The ends lost 5 bases at V and 5 bases at J; junction bases unmatched: 9. The CDR3 consists of 16 residues. Germline lookup yields CDR1 MNHNS and CDR2 SASEGT. The CDR3 bases are TGTGCCAGCAGTAGCATTGGGACAGGGGGCGGGGAGACCCAGTACTTC. Its protein is CASSSIGTGGGETQYF.

Ten or more counts support this clonotype. V is TRBV5-1 and J is TRBJ2-7; D could derive from TRBD1 or TRBD2 (6 bases each). The CDR3 is made up of 15 amino acids. The germline V and J ends were trimmed by 6 bases and 0 bases, with 16 bases remaining between them. From germline, CDR1 is SGHRS and CDR2 YFSETQ. The CDR3 reads CASTYVGGGSYEQYF. CDR3 bases: TGCGCCAGCACCTACGTCGGGGGCGGCTCCTACGAGCAGTACTTC.

In its sample, this clonotype was seen many times. V gene TRBV7-2 combines with J gene TRBJ1-2, with a weak D call TRBD1 (5 bases). Germline CDR1 reads SGHTA; CDR2 reads FQGNSA. The V end was cut by 4 bases, the J end by 4 bases, with 22 bases between. CDR3 size: 17 residues. CDR3 loop: CASSSRDRGMLGYGYTF. In nucleotides, the CDR3 is TGTGCCAGCAGCTCGAGGGACCGGGGGATGTTGGGCTATGGCTACACCTTC.

This clonotype was counted only a few times. The chain joins TRBV7-9 to TRBJ2-5, with D unresolved. CDR1 and CDR2 (germline): SEHNR, FQNEAQ (reference sequence). The V end was cut by 2 bases, the J end by 2 bases, with 9 bases between. This CDR3 has 14 residues. CDR3 DNA sequence: TGTGCCAGCAGCTTACGGGCAGCTCAAGAGACCCAGTACTTC. It is translated as CASSLRAAQETQYF.

This clonotype was picked up many times. The chain couples TRBV13 to TRBJ2-1; 12 bases match TRBD2. V was pared by 6 bases and J by 6 bases, with 9 bases of the junction left unmatched. The CDR3 sequence is 16 residues long. The V gene's germline CDR1 is PRHDT and CDR2 FYEKMQ (reference sequence). CDR3 protein: CASSLQTSGSANEQFF. The CDR3 DNA follows: TGTGCCAGCAGTCTCCAGACTAGCGGGAGCGCCAATGAGCAGTTCTTC.

This clonotype was found once. This could be a read error, since a much larger clone is one nucleotide away. This chain connects TRBV7-6 to TRBJ2-7; D possibly matches TRBD1 or TRBD2 (5 bases each). The CDR3 has 14 residues. Germline CDR1 reads SGHVS; CDR2 reads FNYEAQ. CDR3 sequence (DNA): TGTGCCAGCAGCCAGGGACCAGATGGGTACGAGCGGTACTTC. Protein sequence: CASSQGPDGYERYF.

This clonotype was counted a few times. The chain carries TRBV6-1 and TRBJ2-6; no definite D call. V lost 7 bases to trimming and J lost 4 bases, with 17 bases between them. CDR3 length: 16 amino acids. Germline CDR1 reads MNHNS; CDR2 reads SASEGT. CDR3 sequence reads: CASTPYRGIGANVLTF. Here the CDR3 DNA reads TGTGCCAGCACCCCTTACCGAGGTATCGGGGCCAACGTCCTGACTTTC.

This clonotype was counted many times. The chain joins TRBV6-2 or TRBV6-3 to TRBJ1-4; D not certain. Germline V lookup: CDR1 MNHEY, CDR2 SVGEGT. The ends were cut back, 2 bases at V and 8 bases at J, with 12 bases in the middle. The CDR3 length is 14 residues. CDR3 in amino acids: CASSYDLTGEKLFF. For the CDR3, the DNA is TGTGCCAGCAGTTACGACCTTACTGGGGAAAAACTGTTTTTT.